This TCR beta chain is from a study of blood T cell repertoires in COVID-19. Study background: Samples representing acute and convalescent COVID-19 were sourced from the United States, Italy and Spain. The cDNA or gDNA used as material had been derived from T cells, B-cell-depleted T cells, or PBMCs.

The CDR3 loop spans 14 amino acids. Trimming left V 3 bases short and J 7 bases short, with 15 bases between. Per germline, CDR1 SGHDN and CDR2 FVKESK. In the authors' workflow: Reference gene primers were amplified, and this amplification served to estimate nucleated cell counts. Generated by immunoSEQ multiplex PCR, the TCRdb table keeps only in-frame clones and is missing some. That table gives V, J and clone size, and the DNA gave D and trimming. The repertoire holds some 240,000 clones, around 83% seen once, with 5.2% in the top ten. This clone was seen a single time. Seattle's enrolled individuals joined amid active infection and were then monitored longitudinally.

Material for sequencing was peripheral blood. The origin of this receptor is a woman aged 70-85 years with COVID-19, enrolled during active disease. This sequence joins TRBV14 and TRBJ1-2; D is unresolved. DNA of the CDR3: TGTGCCAGCAGCCACTTGGGCAGATCTATTGGCTACACCTTC. This encodes CASSHLGRSIGYTF.